A single sample gave rise to the 29 T cell receptor beta chains below, sequenced in a study of CD8 T cells in ankylosing spondylitis. Study results and limitations: A motif of roughly eight highly homologous TCR beta variants was seen as apparently characteristic of ankylosing spondylitis blood.

No antigen is known for these receptors. Via MiXCR, TCRdb re-called the 5' RACE reads, giving one row per CDR3 protein. The repertoire holds more than 300,000 distinct CDR3 sequences, 8% seen once, with 13% to 15% in the top ten. The sample taken for sequencing was blood, either unsorted or a sorted T cell fraction (not recorded which). These receptors originate from a male donor with ankylosing spondylitis.

The chain couples TRBV7-3 to TRBJ2-1; D uncertain. V lost 5 bases, J lost 10 bases, and 18 bases lay in between. Germline V gene data show CDR1 as SGHTA and CDR2 as FQGTGA. CDR3 size: 14 residues. The CDR3: CASSPSRGVGEQFF. DNA for the CDR3: TGTGCCAGCAGCCCGAGTCGTGGGGTTGGGGAGCAGTTCTTC.

The rearrangement joins TRBV15 to TRBJ2-1; 7 nucleotides match TRBD2. The CDR3 contains 14 residues. The ends lost 6 bases at V and 7 bases at J; junction bases unmatched: 9. CDR1 is LNHNV and CDR2 is YYDKDF in the germline V gene (reference sequence). This CDR3 is CATSLGGVKNEQFF. The CDR3 nucleotides read TGTGCCACCAGTCTTGGGGGGGTCAAGAATGAGCAGTTCTTC.

The chain employs TRBV12-3 or TRBV12-4 and TRBJ2-5; 7 positions agree with TRBD2. J lost 3 bases, V lost 5 bases, and 12 bases had no gene match. The CDR3 runs to 16 residues. The chain's CDR3 is CASSLPLGREEETQYF. The CDR3 nucleotides are TGTGCCAGCAGTCTACCCCTGGGGAGGGAAGAAGAGACCCAGTACTTC.

This clonotype showed up just a few times. The chain combines TRBV5-5 with TRBJ2-7, with D possibly being TRBD1 or TRBD2 (5 bases each). Germline values: CDR1 SGHKS, CDR2 YYEKEE (reference sequence). V was pared by 3 bases and J by 1 base, with 14 bases between. The CDR3 length is 15 residues. Here the CDR3 reads CASSSGDAASYEQYF. The CDR3 region has the DNA TGTGCCAGCAGCTCCGGGGACGCCGCATCCTACGAGCAGTACTTC.

The chain is built from TRBV4-1 and TRBJ2-1; 10 bases match TRBD2. This CDR3 comprises 16 residues. The V segment lost 4 bases and the J segment 9 bases; nucleotides outside the gene matches: 12. Germline-derived CDR1 and CDR2 are MGHRA and YSYEKL. CDR3 bases: TGCGCCAGCAGCCTGATGGGGCTAGCGGGAGAGGGTGAGCAGTTCTTC. Its protein product is CASSLMGLAGEGEQFF.

The rearrangement uses TRBV12-3 or TRBV12-4 and TRBJ2-2; no definite D call. The CDR3 has 13 amino acids. Trimming removed 3 bases from V and 4 bases from J, with 6 bases in between. The CDR3 sequence is CASSLSSTGELFF. In DNA, the CDR3 is TGTGCCAGCAGTTTGTCTAGCACCGGGGAGCTGTTTTTT.

This clonotype was seen only a few times. J is TRBJ1-6 and V is TRBV5-1; 7 nucleotides agree with TRBD1. There are 17 residues in the CDR3. The V and J ends lost 4 bases and 2 bases, in that order; junction bases with no gene match: 9. Germline V lookup: CDR1 SGHRS, CDR2 YFSETQ. The CDR3 loop is CASSLRGDSTYNSPLHF. CDR3 bases: TGCGCCAGCAGCCTTCGGGGGGACAGCACCTATAATTCACCCCTCCACTTT.

The gene calls are TRBV6-2 or TRBV6-3 and TRBJ2-2; 8 bases are shared with TRBD2. This CDR3 has 16 amino acids. Unmatched junction bases numbered 4, after V lost 0 bases and J lost 4 bases. CDR1 is MNHEY, CDR2 SVGEGT, per germline. DNA of the CDR3: TGTGCCAGCAGTTACTCGCCGGGACTAGGCACCGGGGAGCTGTTTTTT. It codes for CASSYSPGLGTGELFF.

This clonotype was detected a few times. The V and J genes are TRBV4-1 and TRBJ2-1, with no clear D. The CDR3 is 16 residues long. Trimming pared 4 bases from V and 0 bases from J, leaving 13 bases between. The V gene's germline CDR1 is MGHRA and CDR2 YSYEKL. The CDR3 here is CASSLTFPASYNEQFF. The DNA of the CDR3 is TGCGCCAGCAGCCTGACTTTCCCCGCCTCCTACAATGAGCAGTTCTTC.

This clonotype has a handful of counts. The genes are TRBV2 and TRBJ2-1, with no clear D. The germline V gene encodes CDR1 SNHLY and CDR2 FYNNEI. The V and J ends lost 6 bases and 0 bases respectively, with 12 bases between them. CDR3 size: 15 residues. CDR3 residues: CASSEDRSSYNEQFF. CDR3 nucleotide sequence: TGTGCCAGCAGCGAGGACCGGAGCTCCTACAATGAGCAGTTCTTC. The entire variable domain, with the rest obtained from reference TRBV2 and TRBJ2-1, is as follows: EPEVTQTPSHQVTQMGQEVILRCVPISNHLYFYWYRQILGQKVEFLVSFYNNEISEKSEIFDDQFSVERPDGSNFTLKIRSTKLEDSAMYFCASSEDRSSYNEQFFGPGTRLTVL.

This clonotype was detected many times. This sequence joins TRBV18 and TRBJ2-1, with 7 bases that match TRBD2. V was pared by 2 bases and J by 5 bases, with 6 bases of the junction left unmatched. Germline lookup yields CDR1 KGHSH and CDR2 LQKENI. CDR3 length: 15 amino acids. The CDR3 DNA sequence: TGTGCCAGCTCACCAAGCGGGGCGCGTAACAATGAGCAGTTCTTC. This encodes CASSPSGARNNEQFF.

This clonotype appeared a few times. This rearrangement joins TRBV7-2 to TRBJ2-3; 8 nucleotides agree with TRBD2. The ends lost 5 bases at V and 2 bases at J; junction bases unmatched: 9. Germline V lookup: CDR1 SGHTA, CDR2 FQGNSA. This CDR3 is built from 16 residues. The CDR3 DNA reads TGTGCCAGCAGCCCATCTAGCGGGTCGAACACAGATACGCAGTATTTT. Its protein is CASSPSSGSNTDTQYF. The full variable domain, with the rest looked up from reference TRBV7-2 and TRBJ2-3, is GAGVSQSPSNKVTEKGKDVELRCDPISGHTALYWYRQSLGQGLEFLIYFQGNSAPDKSGLPSDRFSAERTGGSVSTLTIQRTQQEDSAVYLCASSPSSGSNTDTQYFGPGTRLTVL.

This clonotype has a handful of counts. The chain employs TRBV4-1 and TRBJ1-3; possibly TRBD1 for D (5 bases). Germline CDR1 is MGHRA and CDR2 is YSYEKL. V lost 0 bases to trimming and J lost 0 bases, with 21 bases between them. This CDR3 is 20 amino acids long. CDR3 nucleotides: TGCGCCAGCAGCCAAGATCTGGGCCAGGGCAGTGGAATCTCTGGAAACACCATATATTTT. This sequence encodes CASSQDLGQGSGISGNTIYF.

The chain links TRBV12-3 or TRBV12-4 to TRBJ2-3, with 8 bases identical to TRBD2. J was trimmed by 2 bases and V by 3 bases; bases with no gene match: 4. The CDR3 runs to 15 residues. The CDR3, as DNA: TGTGCCAGCAGTTTTGCGGGAGGTACCACAGATACGCAGTATTTT. Encoded protein: CASSFAGGTTDTQYF.

V gene TRBV24-1 combines with J gene TRBJ2-7, with TRBD2 identical over 8 bases. J gave up 3 bases and V 3 bases, and 9 bases lay outside the gene matches. This CDR3 comprises 16 residues. Germline CDR1 KGHDR, CDR2 SFDVKD. The CDR3 spells CATSDTGSGTIYEQYF. CDR3 sequence (DNA): TGTGCCACCAGTGATACCGGTAGCGGGACTATCTACGAGCAGTACTTC.

This clonotype was detected a few times. This chain links TRBV4-1 with TRBJ2-1; D ambiguous. Germline values: CDR1 MGHRA, CDR2 YSYEKL. This CDR3 contains 16 residues. Trimming stripped 4 bases from V and 5 bases from J, with 18 bases between. The CDR3 DNA sequence: TGCGCCAGCAGCCCTCGGCCGTCCGACTCAGACAATGAGCAGTTCTTC. This gives the protein CASSPRPSDSDNEQFF.

This clonotype was seen a few times. The chain is built from TRBV29-1 and TRBJ2-3, with D possibly being TRBD1 (6 bases). The CDR3 covers 13 residues. Trimming removed 6 bases from V and 0 bases from J, with 10 bases in between. Germline lookup yields CDR1 SQVTM and CDR2 ANQGSEA. CDR3 sequence (DNA): TGCAGCGTGGACAGTCAAAGCACAGATACGCAGTATTTT. This gives the protein CSVDSQSTDTQYF.

This clonotype was seen ten or more times. The V call is TRBV10-3, the J call TRBJ2-1; TRBD2 matches at 9 bases. Germline V lookup: CDR1 ENHRY, CDR2 SYGVKD. This CDR3 contains 17 residues. Germline trimming cut 0 bases from V and 15 bases from J; bases unmatched to any gene: 18. The chain's CDR3 is CAISESASGIPTTGGFF. The CDR3 region has the DNA TGTGCCATCAGTGAGTCGGCTAGCGGGATTCCGACAACCGGGGGGTTCTTC.

In this sample, this clonotype turned up a few times. This rearrangement joins TRBV7-2 to TRBJ2-1, with D possibly matching TRBD1 (6 bases). The CDR3 has 15 residues. V lost 5 bases, J lost 6 bases, and 17 bases lay in between. Germline V gives CDR1 SGHTA, CDR2 FQGNSA. The chain's CDR3 is CASSLRQVAINEQFF. Here the CDR3 DNA reads TGTGCCAGCAGCCTGCGACAGGTTGCTATCAATGAGCAGTTCTTC.

The chain carries TRBV24-1 and TRBJ2-6, with D hard to call. Between the trimmed V and J ends, which lost 4 bases and 1 base, there was a span of 4 bases. Germline values: CDR1 KGHDR, CDR2 SFDVKD. This CDR3 has 14 residues. The DNA for the CDR3 is TGTGCCACCAGTGAGGGGTCTGGGGCCAACGTCCTGACTTTC. Its protein is CATSEGSGANVLTF.

This clonotype has a handful of counts. The chain has TRBV6-2 or TRBV6-3 and TRBJ1-1; 8 positions match TRBD1. Unmatched junction bases numbered 8, after V lost 7 bases and J lost 7 bases. The CDR3 totals 13 residues. The germline V gene encodes CDR1 MNHEY and CDR2 SVGEGT. CDR3 nucleotide sequence: TGTGCCAGCACCCTCCCAGGGGGCCGTGAAGCTTTCTTT. Translating gives CASTLPGGREAFF.

This chain links TRBV4-2 with TRBJ2-2; TRBD2 matches at 8 bases. Per germline, CDR1 LGHNA and CDR2 YNFKEQ. The CDR3 has 16 amino acids. Trimming took 1 base from V and 6 from J; bases not matched to a gene: 7. CDR3 protein: CASSQGPSGSPGELFF. Here the CDR3 DNA reads TGTGCCAGCAGCCAAGGACCTAGCGGGTCCCCCGGGGAGCTGTTTTTT.

This clonotype has only a few counts. The V gene is TRBV20-1, the J gene TRBJ2-7; TRBD1 matches 10 bases. CDR1 is DFQATT and CDR2 is SNEGSKA in the germline V gene (reference sequence). The CDR3 is 15 residues long. With V trimmed by 6 bases and J by 3 bases, 11 bases remained unmatched. CDR3 region: CSAQEGTGDFYEQYF. The CDR3 DNA follows: TGCAGTGCCCAAGAAGGGACAGGGGATTTCTACGAGCAGTACTTC.

This clonotype was counted ten times or more. This rearrangement joins TRBV5-1 to TRBJ2-1, with TRBD2 matching over 9 bases. The CDR3 consists of 15 residues. Looked up from germline, CDR1 is SGHRS and CDR2 is YFSETQ. With V trimmed by 4 bases and J by 2 bases, 4 bases remained unmatched. CDR3 residues: CASSVAGAAYNEQFF. CDR3 sequence (DNA): TGCGCCAGCAGCGTAGCGGGGGCCGCCTACAATGAGCAGTTCTTC.

This chain joins TRBV15 and TRBJ2-7; 7 nucleotides agree with TRBD1. Per germline, CDR1 LNHNV and CDR2 YYDKDF (reference sequence). CDR3 length: 12 amino acids. V dropped 1 base and J dropped 9; count of bases not matched to a gene: 3. The CDR3 reads CATSRAQGSQYF. DNA of the CDR3: TGTGCCACCAGCAGAGCACAGGGGTCGCAGTACTTC.

The chain recombines TRBV7-2 with TRBJ1-1; 7 bases line up with TRBD1. V shed 4 bases and J 1 base; nucleotides not matched to a gene: 12. The CDR3 runs to 17 residues. The V gene's germline CDR1 is SGHTA and CDR2 FQGNSA. CDR3 amino acids: CASSSTWTGLPNTEAFF. Here the CDR3 DNA reads TGTGCCAGCAGCTCAACTTGGACAGGTTTACCGAACACTGAAGCTTTCTTT.

The V and J genes are TRBV6-5 and TRBJ1-6; possible D gene TRBD1, 5 bases. CDR1 and CDR2 (germline): MNHEY, SVGAGI. The CDR3 covers 16 residues. V lost 5 bases to trimming and J lost 8 bases, with 19 bases between them. In DNA form, the CDR3 reads TGTGCCAGCAGTCACCGGGACTCTCGCCGAGATTCACCCCTCCACTTT. Translation gives CASSHRDSRRDSPLHF.

In this sample, this clonotype turned up many times. The V call is TRBV4-2, the J call TRBJ1-1; no definite D call. This CDR3 is built from 14 residues. Germline assignment: CDR1 LGHNA and CDR2 YNFKEQ. Trimming took off 5 bases at V and 1 base at J, with 11 bases between the two ends. CDR3 sequence reads: CASSAIDKNTEAFF. CDR3 in DNA: TGTGCCAGCAGCGCCATTGATAAGAACACTGAAGCTTTCTTT.

The table lists this clonotype with a few counts. The chain links TRBV6-5 to TRBJ2-7; no reliable D call. Trimming took 2 bases from V and 2 from J, leaving 10 bases between them. Germline CDR1 reads MNHEY; CDR2 reads SVGAGI. The CDR3 is made up of 14 amino acids. CDR3 DNA sequence: TGTGCCAGCAGTTACGGAGAAATAGCCTACGAGCAGTACTTC. It encodes CASSYGEIAYEQYF.